The clone carrying this T cell receptor (beta chain) was recorded a few times. A single record per CDR3 protein comes from TCRdb applying MiXCR to the 5' RACE reads. Altogether about 360,000 distinct CDR3 sequences are present, roughly 14% being singletons, with the ten largest covering under 25%. This entry belongs to a study of T-cell memory formation after mild COVID-19. Study summary: In these data, TCR clusters were largely donor specific.

CDR1 is MNHNS, CDR2 SASEGT, per germline. This CDR3 comprises 13 residues. The V gene lost 6 bases and the J gene lost 3 bases, with 12 bases spanning the gap. Source material: PBMCs or a T cell subset sorted from them (not recorded which). This chain connects TRBV6-1 to TRBJ2-7; the D gene is possibly TRBD1 (5 bases). The sequence was collected from a man between 18 and 29 years old who had mild COVID-19 (a few samples of this study predate the infection). Cell type and time point are not known. CDR3: CASRSEGVYEQYF. The DNA for the CDR3 is TGTGCCAGCAGGTCGGAAGGGGTCTACGAGCAGTACTTC.